These 10 T cell receptor beta chains were sequenced from one sample in a study of spatial heterogeneity in lung cancer. TCRdb recomputed calls from the 5' RACE reads with MiXCR, one row per CDR3 protein. In the table there are tens of thousands of distinct CDR3 sequences, roughly an eighth of which are singletons. Time point described: sample taken at primary tumor resection. The material was PBMCs, obtained at surgery. The receptors shown here come from a male donor with early-stage non-small cell lung cancer.

The chain joins TRBV9 to TRBJ2-3; unclear D gene. Germline lookup yields CDR1 SGDLS and CDR2 YYNGEE. V lost 0 bases and J 3 bases, leaving 8 bases between the germline ends. This CDR3 contains 14 residues. The CDR3 nucleotides read TGTGCCAGCAGCGTAGAGTGGCGGACAGATACGCAGTATTTT. Protein product: CASSVEWRTDTQYF.

The table lists this clonotype with a few counts. The V call is TRBV4-2, the J call TRBJ1-2; D call uncertain. This CDR3 region has 12 residues. Germline assignment: CDR1 LGHNA and CDR2 YNFKEQ. V was trimmed by 5 bases and J by 4 bases, leaving 8 bases between them. CDR3 in DNA: TGTGCCAGCAGCGGGGAGGTCTATGGCTACACCTTC. This codes for CASSGEVYGYTF.

The V gene is TRBV3-1, the J gene TRBJ2-2; D is ambiguous. The ends were cut back, 1 base at V and 4 bases at J, with 7 bases in the middle. Germline CDR1 LGHDT, CDR2 YNNKEL (reference sequence). The CDR3 contains 14 residues. CDR3 loop: CASSQVPGTGELFF. CDR3 in DNA: TGTGCCAGCAGCCAAGTTCCGGGCACCGGGGAGCTGTTTTTT.

This clonotype has only a few counts. The chain combines TRBV24-1 with TRBJ2-5, with 10 bases identical to TRBD2. Per the germline V gene, CDR1 is KGHDR and CDR2 is SFDVKD. Trimming removed 1 base from V and 2 bases from J; junction bases left unmatched: 0. This CDR3 has 15 amino acids. CDR3: CATSDLLAGQETQYF. CDR3 nucleotides: TGTGCCACCAGTGATTTACTAGCGGGACAAGAGACCCAGTACTTC.

This clonotype was seen ten or more times. V and J are TRBV6-2 or TRBV6-3 and TRBJ1-2, with 7 bases identical to TRBD1. The CDR3 is 16 amino acids. CDR1 is MNHEY and CDR2 is SVGEGT in the germline V gene. With 2 bases clipped from V and 4 bases from J, the junction kept 10 bases outside the gene matches. The chain's CDR3 is CASSYAGRGLIYGYTF. DNA of the CDR3: TGTGCCAGCAGTTACGCGGGAAGGGGGCTAATCTATGGCTACACCTTC.

This clonotype came up a few times. The rearrangement links TRBV2 to TRBJ2-7; D is undetermined. Germline V gene lookup returns CDR1 SNHLY and CDR2 FYNNEI. Trimming cost V 2 bases and J 4 bases, with 12 bases left between them. The CDR3 sequence is 14 residues long. The CDR3 region has the DNA TGTGCCAGCAGTGAAAGGAGATCCGTATACGAGCAGTACTTC. Translating it yields CASSERRSVYEQYF.

V and J are TRBV27 and TRBJ1-6; no clear D gene. CDR3 length: 13 amino acids. Germline V gene sequence: CDR1 MNHEY, CDR2 SMNVEV (reference sequence). V dropped 3 bases and J dropped 6 bases, with 6 bases sitting between them. The CDR3 here is CASSFSVNSPLHF. CDR3 DNA sequence: TGTGCCAGCAGTTTCTCAGTTAATTCACCCCTCCACTTT.

The table lists this clonotype with a few counts. The rearrangement links TRBV7-6 to TRBJ2-3; 9 bases match TRBD2. CDR1 and CDR2 (germline): SGHVS, FNYEAQ. The CDR3 is made up of 14 amino acids. J gave up 4 bases and V 3 bases, and 2 bases lay outside the gene matches. The CDR3 protein is CASSLGLAADTQYF. In DNA, the CDR3 is TGTGCCAGCAGCTTGGGACTAGCAGCAGATACGCAGTATTTT.

V usage is TRBV20-1 and J usage is TRBJ2-3; D is unresolved. Per germline, CDR1 DFQATT and CDR2 SNEGSKA (reference sequence). V was pared by 4 bases and J by 2 bases, with 10 bases between. CDR3 length: 13 residues. CDR3 in DNA: TGCAGTGCTAACGGACCCTCCACAGATACGCAGTATTTT. The encoded protein is CSANGPSTDTQYF.

Many counts were recorded for this clonotype. V gene TRBV7-2 combines with J gene TRBJ2-6; 8 bases line up with TRBD1. After removal of 6 bases from V and 0 bases from J, the junction contained 1 base not matched to a gene. The CDR3 loop spans 15 amino acids. Germline CDR1 reads SGHTA; CDR2 reads FQGNSA. The CDR3 sequence: CASRGQVSGANVLTF. The CDR3 region has the DNA TGTGCCAGCAGGGGACAGGTCTCTGGGGCCAACGTCCTGACTTTC.